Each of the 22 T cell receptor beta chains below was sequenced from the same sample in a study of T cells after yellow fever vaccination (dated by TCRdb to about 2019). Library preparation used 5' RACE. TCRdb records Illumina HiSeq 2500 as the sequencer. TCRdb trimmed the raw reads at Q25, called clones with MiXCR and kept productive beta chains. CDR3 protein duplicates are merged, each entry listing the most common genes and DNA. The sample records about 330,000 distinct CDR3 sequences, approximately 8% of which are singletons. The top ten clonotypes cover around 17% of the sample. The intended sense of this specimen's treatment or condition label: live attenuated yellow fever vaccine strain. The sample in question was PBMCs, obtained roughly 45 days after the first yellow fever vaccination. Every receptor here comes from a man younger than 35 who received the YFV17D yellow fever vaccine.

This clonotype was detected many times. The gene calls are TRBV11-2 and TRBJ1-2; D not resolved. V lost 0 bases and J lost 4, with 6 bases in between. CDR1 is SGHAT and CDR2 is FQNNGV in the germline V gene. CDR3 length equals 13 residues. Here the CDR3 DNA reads TGTGCCAGCAGCTTAGAGGGAGCCTATGGCTACACCTTC. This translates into CASSLEGAYGYTF.

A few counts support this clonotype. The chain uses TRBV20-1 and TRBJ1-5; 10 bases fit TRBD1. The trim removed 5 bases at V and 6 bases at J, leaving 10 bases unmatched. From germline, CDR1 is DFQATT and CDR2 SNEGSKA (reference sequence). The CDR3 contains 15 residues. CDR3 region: CSADPGTGAGQPQHF. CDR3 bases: TGCAGTGCTGACCCCGGGACAGGGGCCGGTCAGCCCCAGCATTTT.

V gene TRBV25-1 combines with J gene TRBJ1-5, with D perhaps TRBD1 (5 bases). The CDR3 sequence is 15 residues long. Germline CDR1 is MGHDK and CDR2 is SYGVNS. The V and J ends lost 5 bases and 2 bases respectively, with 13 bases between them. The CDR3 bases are TGTGCCAGCAGTAACGAGGGGTACGGCAATCAGCCCCAGCATTTT. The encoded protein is CASSNEGYGNQPQHF.

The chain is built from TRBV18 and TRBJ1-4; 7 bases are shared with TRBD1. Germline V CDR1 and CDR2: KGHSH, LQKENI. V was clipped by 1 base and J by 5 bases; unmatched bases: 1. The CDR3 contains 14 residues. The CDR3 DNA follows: TGTGCCAGCTCACCACTGACAGGGAATGAAAAACTGTTTTTT. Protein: CASSPLTGNEKLFF.

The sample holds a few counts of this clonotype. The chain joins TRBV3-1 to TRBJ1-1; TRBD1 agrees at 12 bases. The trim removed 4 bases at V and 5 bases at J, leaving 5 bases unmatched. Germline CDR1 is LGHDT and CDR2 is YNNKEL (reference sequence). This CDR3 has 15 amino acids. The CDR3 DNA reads TGTGCCAGCAGCCCTGGGACAGGGGGCATGACTGAAGCTTTCTTT. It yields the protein CASSPGTGGMTEAFF.

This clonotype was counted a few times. The DNA for the CDR3 is TGCAGTGCTAGTGTGGGGGGGCGCAGCACAGATACGCAGTATTTT. Translated, it gives CSASVGGRSTDTQYF. This chain links TRBV20-1 with TRBJ2-3, with a tentative D call TRBD2 (7 bases). CDR1 DFQATT and CDR2 SNEGSKA come from the germline V gene (reference sequence). Between the trimmed V and J ends, which lost 3 bases and 0 bases, there was a span of 13 bases. There are 15 residues in the CDR3.

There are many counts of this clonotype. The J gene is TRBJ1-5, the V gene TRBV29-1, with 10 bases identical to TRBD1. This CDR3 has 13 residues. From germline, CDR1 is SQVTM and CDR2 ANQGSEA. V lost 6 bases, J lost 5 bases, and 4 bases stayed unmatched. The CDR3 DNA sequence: TGCAGCGTAACCGGACAGGGGGATCAGCCCCAGCATTTT. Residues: CSVTGQGDQPQHF.

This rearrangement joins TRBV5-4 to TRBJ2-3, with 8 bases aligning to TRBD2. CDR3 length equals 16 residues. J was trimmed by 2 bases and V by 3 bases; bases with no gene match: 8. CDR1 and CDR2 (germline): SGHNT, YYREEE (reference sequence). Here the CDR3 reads CASSSTQRGPTDTQYF. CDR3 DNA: TGTGCCAGCAGCTCCACCCAGCGGGGGCCCACAGATACGCAGTATTTT. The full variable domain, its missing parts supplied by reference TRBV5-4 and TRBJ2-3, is ETGVTQSPTHLIKTRGQQVTLRCSSQSGHNTVSWYQQALGQGPQFIFQYYREEENGRGNFPPRFSGLQFPNYSSELNVNALELDDSALYLCASSSTQRGPTDTQYFGPGTRLTVL.

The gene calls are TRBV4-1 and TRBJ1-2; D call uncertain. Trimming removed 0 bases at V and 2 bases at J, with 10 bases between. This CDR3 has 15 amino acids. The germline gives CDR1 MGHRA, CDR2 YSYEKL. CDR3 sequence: CASSQDPTENYGYTF. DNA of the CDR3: TGCGCCAGCAGCCAAGACCCGACGGAGAACTATGGCTACACCTTC.

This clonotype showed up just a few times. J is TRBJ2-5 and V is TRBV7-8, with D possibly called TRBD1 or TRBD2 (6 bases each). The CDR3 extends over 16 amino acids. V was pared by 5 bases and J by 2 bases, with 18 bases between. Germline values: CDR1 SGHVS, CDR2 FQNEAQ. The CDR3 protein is CASSRGWGAGQETQYF. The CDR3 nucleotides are TGTGCCAGCAGCCGCGGATGGGGGGCGGGACAAGAGACCCAGTACTTC. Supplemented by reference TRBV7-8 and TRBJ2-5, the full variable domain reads GAGVSQSPRYKVAKRGQDVALRCDPISGHVSLFWYQQALGQGPEFLTYFQNEAQLDKSGLPSDRFFAERPEGSVSTLKIQRTQQEDSAVYLCASSRGWGAGQETQYFGPGTRLLVL.

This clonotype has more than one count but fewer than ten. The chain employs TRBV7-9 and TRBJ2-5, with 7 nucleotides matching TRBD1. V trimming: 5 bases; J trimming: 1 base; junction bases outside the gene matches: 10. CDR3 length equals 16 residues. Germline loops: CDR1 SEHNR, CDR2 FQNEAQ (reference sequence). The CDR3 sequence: CASSQWDRGTQETQYF. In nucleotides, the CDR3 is TGTGCCAGCAGCCAATGGGACAGAGGGACCCAAGAGACCCAGTACTTC.

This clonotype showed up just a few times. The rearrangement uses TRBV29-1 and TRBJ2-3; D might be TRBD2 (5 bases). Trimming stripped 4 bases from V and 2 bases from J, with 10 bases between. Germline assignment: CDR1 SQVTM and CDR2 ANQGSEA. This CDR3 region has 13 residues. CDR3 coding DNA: TGCAGCGTTGTGGGCGGGCTCACAGATACGCAGTATTTT. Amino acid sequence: CSVVGGLTDTQYF.

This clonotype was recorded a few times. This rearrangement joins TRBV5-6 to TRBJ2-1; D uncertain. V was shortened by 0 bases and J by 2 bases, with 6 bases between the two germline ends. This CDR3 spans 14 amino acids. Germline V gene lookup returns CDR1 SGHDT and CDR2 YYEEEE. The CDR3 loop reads CASSLGSPYNEQFF. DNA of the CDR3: TGTGCCAGCAGCTTGGGTAGCCCCTACAATGAGCAGTTCTTC.

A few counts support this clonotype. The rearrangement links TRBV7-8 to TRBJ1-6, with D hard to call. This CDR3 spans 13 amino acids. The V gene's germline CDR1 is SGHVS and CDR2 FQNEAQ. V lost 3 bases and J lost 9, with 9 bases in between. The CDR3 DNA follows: TGTGCCAGCAGCTTTAATGCAGGTTCACCCCTCCACTTT. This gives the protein CASSFNAGSPLHF. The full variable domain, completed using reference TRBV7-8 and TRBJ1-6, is GAGVSQSPRYKVAKRGQDVALRCDPISGHVSLFWYQQALGQGPEFLTYFQNEAQLDKSGLPSDRFFAERPEGSVSTLKIQRTQQEDSAVYLCASSFNAGSPLHFGNGTRLTVT.

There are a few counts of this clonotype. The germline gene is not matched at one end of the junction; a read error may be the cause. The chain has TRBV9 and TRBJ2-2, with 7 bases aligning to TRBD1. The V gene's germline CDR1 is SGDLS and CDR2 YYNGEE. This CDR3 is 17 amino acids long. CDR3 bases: TGTGCCAGCAGCGTAGGGGTAATGGACAGGAACCCCGGGGAGCTGTTTTTT. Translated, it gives CASSVGVMDRNPGELFF.

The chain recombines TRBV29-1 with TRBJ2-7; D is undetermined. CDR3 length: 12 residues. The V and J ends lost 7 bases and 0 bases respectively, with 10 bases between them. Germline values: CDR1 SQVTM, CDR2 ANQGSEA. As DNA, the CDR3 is TGCAGCGGGCGCGTCAACTCCTACGAGCAGTACTTC. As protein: CSGRVNSYEQYF.

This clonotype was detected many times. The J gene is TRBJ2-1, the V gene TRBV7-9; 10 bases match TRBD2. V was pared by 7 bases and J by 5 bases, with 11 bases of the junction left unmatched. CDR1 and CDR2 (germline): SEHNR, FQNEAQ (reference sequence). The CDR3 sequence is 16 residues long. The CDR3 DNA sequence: TGTGCCAGCATCCCCCCGGGACTAGCGATCGACAATGAGCAGTTCTTC. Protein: CASIPPGLAIDNEQFF.

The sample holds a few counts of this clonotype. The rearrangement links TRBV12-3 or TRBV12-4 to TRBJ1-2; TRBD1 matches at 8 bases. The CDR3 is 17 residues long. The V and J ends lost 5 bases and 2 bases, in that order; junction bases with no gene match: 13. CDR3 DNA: TGTGCCAGCAGTCCCGACCCCGGGACAGGCTTCAACTATGGCTACACCTTC. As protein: CASSPDPGTGFNYGYTF.

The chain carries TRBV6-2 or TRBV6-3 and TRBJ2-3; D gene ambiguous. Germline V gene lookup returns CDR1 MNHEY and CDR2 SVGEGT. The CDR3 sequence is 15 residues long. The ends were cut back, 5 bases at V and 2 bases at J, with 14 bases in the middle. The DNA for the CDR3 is TGTGCCAGCAGTACCATAATGGAGATCACAGATACGCAGTATTTT. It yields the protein CASSTIMEITDTQYF.

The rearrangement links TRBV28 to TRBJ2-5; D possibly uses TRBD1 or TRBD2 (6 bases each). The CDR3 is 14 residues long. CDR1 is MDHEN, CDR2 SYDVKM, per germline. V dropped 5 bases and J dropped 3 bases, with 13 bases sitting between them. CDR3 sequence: CASSAGQLEETQYF. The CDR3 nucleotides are TGTGCCAGCAGTGCGGGACAACTCGAAGAGACCCAGTACTTC.

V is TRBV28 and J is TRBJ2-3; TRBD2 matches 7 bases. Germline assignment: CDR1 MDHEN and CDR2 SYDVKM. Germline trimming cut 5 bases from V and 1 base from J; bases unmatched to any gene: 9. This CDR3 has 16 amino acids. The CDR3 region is CASSPLGLAGTDTQYF. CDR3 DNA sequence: TGTGCCAGCAGTCCCCTGGGGCTAGCGGGCACAGATACGCAGTATTTT.

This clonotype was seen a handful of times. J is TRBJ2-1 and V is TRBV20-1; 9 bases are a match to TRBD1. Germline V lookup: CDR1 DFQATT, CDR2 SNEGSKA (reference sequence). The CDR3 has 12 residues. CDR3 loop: CRVPGQGHEQFF. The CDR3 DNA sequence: TGCAGAGTGCCGGGACAGGGACATGAGCAGTTCTTC.